These 8 T cell receptor beta chains share one sample of origin, sequenced in a study of CD8 T cells in ankylosing spondylitis. TCRdb independently ran MiXCR on the 5' RACE reads; one entry per CDR3 protein. The sample contains under 200,000 distinct CDR3 sequences, 9.5% to 10% of which appear only once. Input material: blood, either unsorted or a sorted T cell fraction (not recorded which). All receptors come from a female donor with ankylosing spondylitis or in good health (not recorded which).

V gene TRBV10-3 combines with J gene TRBJ1-1; D is perhaps TRBD1 (5 bases). This CDR3 has 13 residues. Germline CDR1 ENHRY, CDR2 SYGVKD. V shed 0 bases and J shed 3 bases, with 5 bases lying between them. CDR3 DNA sequence: TGTGCCATCAGTGAGTCCAGGGACACTGAAGCTTTCTTT. It encodes CAISESRDTEAFF.

This clonotype was seen once. V usage is TRBV15 and J usage is TRBJ1-1; D is perhaps TRBD1 (6 bases). V was clipped by 7 bases and J by 0 bases, with 12 bases between them. The CDR3 spans 14 residues. Germline V gene sequence: CDR1 LNHNV, CDR2 YYDKDF (reference sequence). CDR3 sequence: CATMDSLMNTEAFF. The CDR3 nucleotides are TGTGCCACCATGGACAGCTTGATGAACACTGAAGCTTTCTTT. Filled out from reference TRBV15 and TRBJ1-1, the complete variable domain reads DAMVIQNPRYQVTQFGKPVTLSCSQTLNHNVMYWYQQKSSQAPKLLFHYYDKDFNNEADTPDNFQSRRPNTSFCFLDIRSPGLGDTAMYLCATMDSLMNTEAFFGQGTRLTVV.

The rearrangement links TRBV9 to TRBJ2-7; D possibly corresponds to TRBD1 (5 bases). The V and J ends lost 0 bases and 5 bases respectively, with 15 bases between them. CDR3 size: 15 residues. Germline V CDR1 and CDR2: SGDLS, YYNGEE. The CDR3 is CASSVGGQNFNEQYF. The CDR3 DNA follows: TGTGCCAGCAGCGTAGGCGGACAAAATTTCAACGAGCAGTACTTC.

The chain's CDR3 is CASSSSRITDTQYF. CDR3 sequence (DNA): TGTGCCAGCAGTTCTTCTCGCATAACAGATACGCAGTATTTT. This sequence joins TRBV27 and TRBJ2-3; D is unresolved. This CDR3 region has 14 residues. Germline CDR1 reads MNHEY; CDR2 reads SMNVEV (reference sequence). V lost 4 bases and J 3 bases, leaving 11 bases between the germline ends.

The chain employs TRBV6-5 and TRBJ2-7, with D possibly being TRBD2 (6 bases). V lost 6 bases, J lost 1 base, and 19 bases lay in between. The CDR3 consists of 16 residues. Germline-derived CDR1 and CDR2 are MNHEY and SVGAGI. CDR3 sequence: CASSYLGGSSSYEQYF. The CDR3 DNA is TGTGCCAGCAGCTACCTCGGAGGGAGCAGTTCCTACGAGCAGTACTTC.

This clonotype was picked up many times. The V call is TRBV12-3 or TRBV12-4, the J call TRBJ2-3; no clear D. This CDR3 contains 13 residues. The V end was cut by 0 bases, the J end by 5 bases, with 6 bases between. The CDR3 DNA reads TGTGCCAGCAGTTTAGCGCCGGGAGATACGCAGTATTTT. This translates into CASSLAPGDTQYF.

The V and J genes are TRBV28 and TRBJ1-4; D gene unclear. The CDR3 contains 12 residues. Trimming pared 3 bases from V and 8 bases from J, leaving 7 bases between. CDR1 is MDHEN, CDR2 SYDVKM, per germline. CDR3 sequence: CASSFTGEKLFF. The CDR3 DNA reads TGTGCCAGCAGTTTTACGGGGGAAAAACTGTTTTTT.

The rearrangement links TRBV9 to TRBJ2-4; TRBD2 might be the D (5 bases). The CDR3 length is 14 residues. V gave up 0 bases and J gave up 7 bases, with 11 bases separating them. Germline V gene lookup returns CDR1 SGDLS and CDR2 YYNGEE. CDR3 region: CASSVGGSTNIQYF. The DNA of the CDR3 is TGTGCCAGCAGCGTAGGTGGGAGCACGAACATTCAGTACTTC.